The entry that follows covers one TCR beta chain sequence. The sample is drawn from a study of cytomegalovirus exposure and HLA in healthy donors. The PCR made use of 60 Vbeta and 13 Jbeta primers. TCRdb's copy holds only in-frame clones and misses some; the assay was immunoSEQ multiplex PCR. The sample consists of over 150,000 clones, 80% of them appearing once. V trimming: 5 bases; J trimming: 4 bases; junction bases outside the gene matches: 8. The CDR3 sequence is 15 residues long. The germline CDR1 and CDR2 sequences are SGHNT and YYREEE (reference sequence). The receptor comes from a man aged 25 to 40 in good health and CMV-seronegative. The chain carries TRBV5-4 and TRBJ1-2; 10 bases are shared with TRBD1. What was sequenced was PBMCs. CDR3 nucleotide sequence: TGTGCCAGCAGACCGGACAGGGGGTCGACCTATGGCTACACCTTC. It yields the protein CASRPDRGSTYGYTF.